This TCR beta chain was identified during a study of blood T cell repertoires in COVID-19. In the study overall: Sites across the United States, Italy and Spain contributed samples from acute and convalescent COVID-19. PBMCs, B-cell-depleted T cells, or T cells were the source of the cDNA or gDNA that made up the material.

Original processing methods: Estimation of nucleated cell counts relied on the amplification of reference gene primers. TCRdb's copy holds only in-frame clones and misses some; the assay was immunoSEQ multiplex PCR. That table furnishes V, J and clone size, whereas the DNA furnished D and trimming. The table records 95,000 or so clones, approximately 86% of them present only once. Sequenced: peripheral blood. The sequence came from a man at least 80 years old with active or convalescent COVID-19.

DNA for the CDR3: TGTGCCATCAAGTCTCAGGGAGGGCCAGGGGATACGCAGTATTTT. As protein: CAIKSQGGPGDTQYF. The chain links TRBV10-3 to TRBJ2-3; TRBD2 matches 7 bases. The CDR3 is made up of 15 amino acids. CDR1 is ENHRY and CDR2 is SYGVKD in the germline V gene. The V gene end was trimmed by 7 bases and the J gene end by 6 bases; junction bases not matched to a gene: 13.